The entry that follows covers one T cell receptor beta chain sequence. These data belong to a study of cytomegalovirus exposure and HLA in healthy donors. Germline loops: CDR1 SGHNT, CDR2 YYREEE (reference sequence). The CDR3 is made up of 15 amino acids. The germline V and J ends were trimmed by 0 bases and 6 bases, with 12 bases remaining between them. Primers: 60 Vbeta forward and 13 Jbeta reverse. Measured with immunoSEQ multiplex PCR; TCRdb has only the in-frame clones, and not every one. The table lists about 65,000 clones, 60% to 80% of them singletons, with 2.5% to 3% in the top ten. Sequenced sample: PBMCs. The rearrangement links TRBV5-4 to TRBJ1-4, with D tentatively TRBD1 (6 bases). This sequence originates from a man aged 25 to 40 in good health and CMV-seronegative. CDR3 amino acids: CASSLVGGGDEKLFF. The DNA of the CDR3 is TGTGCCAGCAGCTTGGTAGGTGGGGGCGATGAAAAACTGTTTTTT.